This TCR beta chain was documented in a study of beta chain features in type 1 diabetes. The sample holds a few counts of this clone. Antigen unknown. cDNA synthesis used the whole RNA isolate, giving expressed TCRB sequences. Assay: immunoSEQ multiplex PCR; the TCRdb copy retains only in-frame clones and omits some. The profile shows under 130,000 clones, roughly 28% of them singletons. The study, taken as a whole, reports: Within each of all four CD4+ subsets, Type 1 diabetes patients had TCRB CDR3s that were moderately but significantly shorter.

Sequenced: central memory CD4+ T cells from blood. This TCR was sampled from a woman aged 18-29 years with type 1 diabetes.

In nucleotides, the CDR3 is TGCGCCAGCAGCCAAGTGAAGGGGGCCCTTAATCAGCCCCAGCATTTT. It yields the protein CASSQVKGALNQPQHF. The chain recombines TRBV4-1 with TRBJ1-5, with 7 bases aligning to TRBD1. This CDR3 comprises 16 residues. Germline values: CDR1 MGHRA, CDR2 YSYEKL. With V trimmed by 1 base and J by 4 bases, 7 bases remained unmatched.